This entry concerns a single T cell receptor beta chain. This sample stems from a study of blood T cell repertoires in COVID-19. Background on the study: Acute and convalescent COVID-19 samples came from the United States, Italy and Spain. PBMCs, B-cell-depleted T cells, or T cells provided the cDNA or gDNA that made up the material.

Germline CDR1 and CDR2: LGHNA and YSLEER. Between the trimmed V and J ends, which lost 4 bases and 7 bases, there was a span of 13 bases. This CDR3 spans 13 amino acids. Per the study methods: Quantification of nucleated cells was approximated via reference gene primer amplification. Profiling relied on immunoSEQ multiplex PCR, and the TCRdb table lists in-frame clones only, not all of them. V and J calls and clone size follow that table, whereas D and trimming were derived from the DNA. The sample lists about 230,000 clones; 80% to 90% were seen once. J is TRBJ1-1 and V is TRBV4-3, with D possibly being TRBD1 (5 bases). The clonotype was recovered from a man aged 35-49 years who had recovered from COVID-19. The sequenced sample was peripheral blood. The CDR3 reads CASSLFRGDEAFF. CDR3 DNA: TGCGCCAGCAGCCTCTTTCGGGGGGATGAAGCTTTCTTT.